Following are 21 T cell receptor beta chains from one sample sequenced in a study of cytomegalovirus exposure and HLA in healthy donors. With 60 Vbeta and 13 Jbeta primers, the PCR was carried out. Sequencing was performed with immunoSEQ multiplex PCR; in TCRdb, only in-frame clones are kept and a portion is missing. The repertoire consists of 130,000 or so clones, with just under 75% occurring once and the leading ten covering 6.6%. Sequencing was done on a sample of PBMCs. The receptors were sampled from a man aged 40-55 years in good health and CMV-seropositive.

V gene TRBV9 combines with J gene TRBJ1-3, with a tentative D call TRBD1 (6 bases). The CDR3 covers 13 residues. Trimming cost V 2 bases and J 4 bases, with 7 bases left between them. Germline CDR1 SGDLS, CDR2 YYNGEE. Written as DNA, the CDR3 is TGTGCCAGCAGCGTCACAGGGGGAAACACCATATATTTT. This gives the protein CASSVTGGNTIYF.

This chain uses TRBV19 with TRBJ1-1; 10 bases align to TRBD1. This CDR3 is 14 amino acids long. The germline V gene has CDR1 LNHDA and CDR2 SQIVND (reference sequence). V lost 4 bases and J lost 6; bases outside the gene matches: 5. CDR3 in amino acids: CASSTSTGGPEAFF. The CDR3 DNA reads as TGTGCCAGTAGTACTTCGACAGGGGGCCCTGAAGCTTTCTTT.

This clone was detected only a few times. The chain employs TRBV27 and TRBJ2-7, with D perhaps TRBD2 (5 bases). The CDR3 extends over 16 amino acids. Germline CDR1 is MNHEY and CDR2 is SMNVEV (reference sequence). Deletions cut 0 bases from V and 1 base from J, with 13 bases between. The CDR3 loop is CASSLSGVGLSYEQYF. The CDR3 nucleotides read TGTGCCAGCAGTTTATCGGGAGTTGGTTTGTCCTACGAGCAGTACTTC.

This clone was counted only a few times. DNA of the CDR3: TGTGCCAGCAGCGCCCAGGGGGATACGCAGTATTTT. Protein product: CASSAQGDTQYF. This chain connects TRBV9 to TRBJ2-3; maybe TRBD1 (6 bases). This CDR3 is built from 12 residues. With 3 bases removed from V and 6 bases from J, the gap between germline ends came to 8 bases. From germline, CDR1 is SGDLS and CDR2 YYNGEE.

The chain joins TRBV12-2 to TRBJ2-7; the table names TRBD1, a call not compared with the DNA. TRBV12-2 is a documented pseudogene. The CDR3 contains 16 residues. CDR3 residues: CASRLCVQAVSYEQYF. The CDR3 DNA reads TGTGCAAGTCGCTTATGTGTCCAGGCCGTCTCCTACGAGCAGTACTTC.

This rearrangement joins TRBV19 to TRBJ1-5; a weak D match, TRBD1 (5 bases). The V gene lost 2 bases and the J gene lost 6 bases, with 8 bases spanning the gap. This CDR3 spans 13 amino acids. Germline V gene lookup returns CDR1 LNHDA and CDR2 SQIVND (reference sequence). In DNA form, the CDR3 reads TGTGCCAGTAGTATACAGGGCACTCAGCCCCAGCATTTT. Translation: CASSIQGTQPQHF. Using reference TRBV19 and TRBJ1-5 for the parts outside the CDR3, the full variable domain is DGGITQSPKYLFRKEGQNVTLSCEQNLNHDAMYWYRQDPGQGLRLIYYSQIVNDFQKGDIAEGYSVSREKKESFPLTVTSAQKNPTAFYLCASSIQGTQPQHFGDGTRLSIL.

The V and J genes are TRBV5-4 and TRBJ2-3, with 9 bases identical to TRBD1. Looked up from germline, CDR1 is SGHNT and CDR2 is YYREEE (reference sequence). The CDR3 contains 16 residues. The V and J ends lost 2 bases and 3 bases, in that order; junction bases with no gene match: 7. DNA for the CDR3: TGTGCCAGCAGCTTTACCCGGGACAGGGTTACAGATACGCAGTATTTT. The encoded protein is CASSFTRDRVTDTQYF.

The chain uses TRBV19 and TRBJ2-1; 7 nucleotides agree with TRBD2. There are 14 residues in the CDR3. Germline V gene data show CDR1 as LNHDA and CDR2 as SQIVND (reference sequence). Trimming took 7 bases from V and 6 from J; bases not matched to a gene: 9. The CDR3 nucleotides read TGTGCCAGTAAGCGCGGGAGTTATCGCAATGAGCAGTTCTTC. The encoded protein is CASKRGSYRNEQFF.

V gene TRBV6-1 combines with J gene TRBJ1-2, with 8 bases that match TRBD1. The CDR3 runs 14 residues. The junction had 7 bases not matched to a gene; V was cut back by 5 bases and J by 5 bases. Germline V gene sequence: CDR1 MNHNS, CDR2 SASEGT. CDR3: CASSRTDRGYGYTF. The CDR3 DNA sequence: TGTGCCAGCAGTCGAACCGACAGGGGATATGGCTACACCTTC.

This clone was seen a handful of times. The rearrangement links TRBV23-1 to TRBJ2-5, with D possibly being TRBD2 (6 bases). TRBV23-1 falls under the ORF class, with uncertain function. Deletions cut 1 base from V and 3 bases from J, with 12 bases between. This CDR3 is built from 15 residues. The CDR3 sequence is CASSQLQGEEETQYF. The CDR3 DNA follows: TGCGCCAGCAGTCAATTACAAGGGGAGGAAGAGACCCAGTACTTC.

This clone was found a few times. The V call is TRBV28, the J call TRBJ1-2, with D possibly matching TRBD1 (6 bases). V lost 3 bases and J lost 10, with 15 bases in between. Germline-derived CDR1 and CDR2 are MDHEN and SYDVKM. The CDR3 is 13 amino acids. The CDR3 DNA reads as TGTGCCAGCAGTTTGGCAGGGGCCCTGCTCTACACCTTC. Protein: CASSLAGALLYTF.

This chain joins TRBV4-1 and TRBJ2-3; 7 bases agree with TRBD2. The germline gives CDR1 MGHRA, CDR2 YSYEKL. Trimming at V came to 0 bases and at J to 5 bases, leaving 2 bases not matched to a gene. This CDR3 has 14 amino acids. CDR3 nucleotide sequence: TGCGCCAGCAGCCAAGAAGTAGCGGGAGATACGCAGTATTTT. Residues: CASSQEVAGDTQYF.

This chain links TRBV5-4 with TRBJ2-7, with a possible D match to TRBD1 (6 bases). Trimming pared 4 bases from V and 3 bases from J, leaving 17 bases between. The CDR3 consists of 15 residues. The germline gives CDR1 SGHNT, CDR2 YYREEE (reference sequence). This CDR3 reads CASSPNTGKLYEQYF. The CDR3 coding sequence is TGTGCCAGCAGCCCTAACACAGGGAAACTCTACGAGCAGTACTTC.

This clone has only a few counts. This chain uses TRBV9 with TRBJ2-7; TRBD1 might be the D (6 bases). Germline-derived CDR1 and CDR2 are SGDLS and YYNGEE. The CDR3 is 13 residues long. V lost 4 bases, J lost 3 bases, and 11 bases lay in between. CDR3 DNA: TGTGCCAGCAGCCGACAGGTGAACTACGAGCAGTACTTC. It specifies CASSRQVNYEQYF.

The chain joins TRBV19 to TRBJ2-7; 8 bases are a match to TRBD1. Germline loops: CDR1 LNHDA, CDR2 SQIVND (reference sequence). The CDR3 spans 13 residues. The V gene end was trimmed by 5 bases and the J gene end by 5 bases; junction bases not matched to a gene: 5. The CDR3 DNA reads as TGTGCCAGTAGTCCGCGACAGGGGAACGAGCAGTACTTC. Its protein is CASSPRQGNEQYF.

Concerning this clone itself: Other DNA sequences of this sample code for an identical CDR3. The CDR3 DNA reads TGCGCCAGCAGCTTGGAAGAGAGGAGTTCCTACAATGAGCAGTTCTTC. This sequence encodes CASSLEERSSYNEQFF. The chain recombines TRBV5-1 with TRBJ2-1; D unresolved. This CDR3 region has 16 residues. Germline lookup yields CDR1 SGHRS and CDR2 YFSETQ. The V end lost 0 bases, the J end lost 1 base, and 11 bases lay between the germline ends.

The CDR3 DNA is TGTGCCACCTACAGGGGGCCTGGCACTGAAGCTTTCTTT. Its protein is CATYRGPGTEAFF. The V call is TRBV10-3, the J call TRBJ1-1, with 9 bases lining up with TRBD1. Germline lookup yields CDR1 ENHRY and CDR2 SYGVKD. The CDR3 consists of 13 residues. J was trimmed by 4 bases and V by 10 bases; bases with no gene match: 7.

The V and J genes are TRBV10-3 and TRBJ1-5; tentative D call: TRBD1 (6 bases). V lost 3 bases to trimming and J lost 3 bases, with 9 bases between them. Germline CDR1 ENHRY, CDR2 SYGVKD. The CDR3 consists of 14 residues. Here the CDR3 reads CAISEQGFNQPQHF. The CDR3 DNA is TGTGCCATCAGTGAACAGGGATTCAATCAGCCCCAGCATTTT.

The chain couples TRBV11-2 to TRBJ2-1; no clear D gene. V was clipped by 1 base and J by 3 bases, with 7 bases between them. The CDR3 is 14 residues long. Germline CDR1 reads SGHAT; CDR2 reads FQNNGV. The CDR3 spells CASSLVGLYNEQFF. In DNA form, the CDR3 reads TGTGCCAGCAGCTTAGTCGGTCTCTACAATGAGCAGTTCTTC.

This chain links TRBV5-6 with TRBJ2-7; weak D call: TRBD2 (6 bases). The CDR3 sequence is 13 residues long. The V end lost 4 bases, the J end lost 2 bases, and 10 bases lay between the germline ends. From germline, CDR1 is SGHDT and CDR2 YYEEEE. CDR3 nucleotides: TGTGCCAGCAGCCAGGGACTGGCCTACGAGCAGTACTTC. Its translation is CASSQGLAYEQYF.

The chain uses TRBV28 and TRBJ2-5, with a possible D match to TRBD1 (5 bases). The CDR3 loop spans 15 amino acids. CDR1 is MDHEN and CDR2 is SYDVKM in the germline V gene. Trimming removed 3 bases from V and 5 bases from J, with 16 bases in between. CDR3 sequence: CASSLSFGATETQYF. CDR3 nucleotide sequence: TGTGCCAGCAGTTTGTCGTTTGGGGCCACGGAGACCCAGTACTTC.